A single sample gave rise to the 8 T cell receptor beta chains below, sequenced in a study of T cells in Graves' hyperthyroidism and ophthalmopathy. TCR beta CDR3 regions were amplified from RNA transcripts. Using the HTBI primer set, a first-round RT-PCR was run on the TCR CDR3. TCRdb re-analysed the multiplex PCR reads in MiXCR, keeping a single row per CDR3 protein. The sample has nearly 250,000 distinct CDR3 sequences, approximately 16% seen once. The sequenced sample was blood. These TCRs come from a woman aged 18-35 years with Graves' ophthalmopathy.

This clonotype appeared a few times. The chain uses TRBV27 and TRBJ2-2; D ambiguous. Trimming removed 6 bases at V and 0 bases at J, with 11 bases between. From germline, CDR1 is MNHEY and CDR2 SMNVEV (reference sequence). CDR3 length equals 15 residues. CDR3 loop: CASSLVSTNTGELFF. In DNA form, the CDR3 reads TGTGCCAGCAGCCTTGTCTCCACGAACACCGGGGAGCTGTTTTTT.

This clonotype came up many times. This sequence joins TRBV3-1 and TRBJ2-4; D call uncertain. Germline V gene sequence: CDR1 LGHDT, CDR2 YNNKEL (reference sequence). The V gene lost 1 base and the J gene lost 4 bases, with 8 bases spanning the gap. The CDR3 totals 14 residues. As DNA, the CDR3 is TGTGCCAGCAGCCAAGGGGCCGGGAAAAACATTCAGTACTTC. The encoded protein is CASSQGAGKNIQYF.

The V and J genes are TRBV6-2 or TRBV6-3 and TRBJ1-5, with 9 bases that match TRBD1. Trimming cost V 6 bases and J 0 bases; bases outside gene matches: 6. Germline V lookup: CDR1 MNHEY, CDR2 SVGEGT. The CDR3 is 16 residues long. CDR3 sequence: CASRFRTGDSNQPQHF. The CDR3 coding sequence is TGTGCCAGCAGGTTCCGGACAGGGGATAGCAATCAGCCCCAGCATTTT.

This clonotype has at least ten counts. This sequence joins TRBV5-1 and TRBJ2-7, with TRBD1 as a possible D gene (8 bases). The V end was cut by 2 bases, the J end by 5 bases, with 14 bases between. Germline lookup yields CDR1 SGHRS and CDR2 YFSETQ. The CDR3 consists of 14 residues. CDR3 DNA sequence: TGCGCCAGCAGCTTCGGACAGGGAGGGAACGAGCAGTACTTC. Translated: CASSFGQGGNEQYF.

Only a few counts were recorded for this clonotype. CDR3 coding DNA: TGTGCCAGCAGGAAAGAAGGGTTTAGAAATGAAAAACTGTTTTTT. It translates to CASRKEGFRNEKLFF. V and J are TRBV28 and TRBJ1-4; D is unresolved. Germline V gene data show CDR1 as MDHEN and CDR2 as SYDVKM. This CDR3 contains 15 residues. Trimming cost V 6 bases and J 5 bases, with 16 bases left between them.

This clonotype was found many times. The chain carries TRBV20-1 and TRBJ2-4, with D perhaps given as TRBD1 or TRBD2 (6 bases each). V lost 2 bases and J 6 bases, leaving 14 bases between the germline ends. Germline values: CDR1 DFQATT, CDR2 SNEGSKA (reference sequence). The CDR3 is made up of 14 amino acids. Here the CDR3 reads CSARLPGAGNIQYF. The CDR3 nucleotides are TGCAGTGCTAGATTGCCGGGGGCCGGAAACATTCAGTACTTC.

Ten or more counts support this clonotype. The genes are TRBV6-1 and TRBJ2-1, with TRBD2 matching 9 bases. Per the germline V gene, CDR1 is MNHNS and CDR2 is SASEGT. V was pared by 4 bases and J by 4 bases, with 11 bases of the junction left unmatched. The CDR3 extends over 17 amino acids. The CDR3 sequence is CASSVLTRAGGYNEQFF. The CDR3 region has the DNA TGTGCCAGCAGTGTACTCACGAGAGCGGGGGGTTACAATGAGCAGTTCTTC.

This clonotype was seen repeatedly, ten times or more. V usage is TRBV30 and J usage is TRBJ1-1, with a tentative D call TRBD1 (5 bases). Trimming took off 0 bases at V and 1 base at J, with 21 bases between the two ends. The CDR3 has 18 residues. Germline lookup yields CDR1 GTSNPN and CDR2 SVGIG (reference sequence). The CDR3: CAWSVHSNRDVWNTEAFF. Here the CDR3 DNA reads TGTGCCTGGAGTGTACATAGTAATCGGGACGTCTGGAACACTGAAGCTTTCTTT.